Listed here are 11 T cell receptor beta chains from one sample, sequenced in a study of neoadjuvant anti-PD-1 for oral cavity cancer. Time point here: after neoadjuvant nivolumab, at surgical resection. Assay: immunoSEQ multiplex PCR; the TCRdb copy retains only in-frame clones and omits some. Altogether around 8,000 clones are present, around three fifths being singletons, with the ten largest covering 3% to 3.5%. The sequencing used PBMCs, collected after nivolumab (anti-PD-1) treatment. These receptors were obtained from a person aged 35-79 years with oral cavity squamous cell carcinoma.

This chain uses TRBV11-2 with TRBJ2-1; no clear D gene. CDR3 length: 15 residues. Germline V gene data show CDR1 as SGHAT and CDR2 as FQNNGV. V lost 0 bases to trimming and J lost 5 bases, with 11 bases between them. The CDR3 protein is CASSLEGIFDNEQFF. The CDR3 nucleotides are TGTGCCAGCAGCTTAGAGGGGATTTTCGACAATGAGCAGTTCTTC. Using reference TRBV11-2 and TRBJ2-1 for the parts outside the CDR3, the full variable domain is EAGVAQSPRYKIIEKRQSVAFWCNPISGHATLYWYQQILGQGPKLLIQFQNNGVVDDSQLPKDRFSAERLKGVDSTLKIQPAKLEDSAVYLCASSLEGIFDNEQFFGPGTRLTVL.

The chain couples TRBV7-6 to TRBJ1-6, with D hard to call. Germline CDR1 and CDR2: SGHVS and FNYEAQ. The V end lost 3 bases, the J end lost 7 bases, and 4 bases lay between the germline ends. The CDR3 extends over 12 amino acids. CDR3 nucleotide sequence: TGTGCCAGCAGCTTGACCAATTCACCCCTCCACTTT. This gives the protein CASSLTNSPLHF.

This clone has a handful of counts. CDR3 sequence reads: CASSEGTVYGYTF. The CDR3 DNA follows: TGTGCCAGCTCAGAGGGTACAGTCTATGGCTACACCTTC. The chain has TRBV18 and TRBJ1-2; D is unclear. The CDR3 runs to 13 residues. V lost 5 bases, J lost 4 bases, and 11 bases lay in between. Germline V gene sequence: CDR1 KGHSH, CDR2 LQKENI.

This sequence joins TRBV7-9 and TRBJ1-5; D uncertain. This CDR3 is 16 amino acids long. CDR1 and CDR2 (germline): SEHNR, FQNEAQ (reference sequence). Between the trimmed V and J ends, which lost 1 base and 3 bases, there was a span of 13 bases. CDR3 sequence: CASSLEAREINQPQHF. DNA for the CDR3: TGTGCCAGCAGCTTAGAGGCTCGGGAGATCAATCAGCCCCAGCATTTT. Full variable domain (missing parts from reference TRBV7-9 and TRBJ1-5): DTGVSQNPRHKITKRGQNVTFRCDPISEHNRLYWYRQTLGQGPEFLTYFQNEAQLEKSRLLSDRFSAERPKGSFSTLEIQRTEQGDSAMYLCASSLEAREINQPQHFGDGTRLSIL.

This clone was counted a single time. The chain links TRBV7-9 to TRBJ2-1; TRBD2 agrees at 7 bases. The CDR3 length is 15 residues. The V segment lost 5 bases and the J segment 2 bases; nucleotides outside the gene matches: 6. The germline V gene has CDR1 SEHNR and CDR2 FQNEAQ (reference sequence). CDR3 DNA: TGTGCCAGCAGCCCGTCCCGGGGGGCCTACAATGAGCAGTTCTTC. Translating gives CASSPSRGAYNEQFF.

Only a few counts were recorded for this clone. The J gene is TRBJ1-6, the V gene TRBV18; TRBD1 is a possible D gene (6 bases). V lost 6 bases and J 8 bases, leaving 17 bases between the germline ends. Germline CDR1 reads KGHSH; CDR2 reads LQKENI. The CDR3 runs 15 residues. CDR3 DNA: TGTGCCAGCTCCAAACAGGGCCAAGTGGATTCACCCCTCCACTTT. Protein: CASSKQGQVDSPLHF. The variable domain in full, with the rest retrieved from reference TRBV18 and TRBJ1-6, is NAGVMQNPRHLVRRRGQEARLRCSPMKGHSHVYWYRQLPEEGLKFMVYLQKENIIDESGMPKERFSAEFPKEGPSILRIQQVVRGDSAAYFCASSKQGQVDSPLHFGNGTRLTVT.

V and J are TRBV9 and TRBJ2-3; 12 nucleotides match TRBD2. The CDR3 sequence is 17 residues long. The V and J ends lost 0 bases and 4 bases, in that order; junction bases with no gene match: 6. Germline loops: CDR1 SGDLS, CDR2 YYNGEE. The CDR3 is CASSVGLAGGLADTQYF. The CDR3 DNA is TGTGCCAGCAGCGTAGGGCTAGCGGGGGGGCTGGCAGATACGCAGTATTTT. Drawing the rest from reference TRBV9 and TRBJ2-3, the complete variable domain is DSGVTQTPKHLITATGQRVTLRCSPRSGDLSVYWYQQSLDQGLQFLIQYYNGEERAKGNILERFSAQQFPDLHSELNLSSLELGDSALYFCASSVGLAGGLADTQYFGPGTRLTVL.

The chain joins TRBV6-5 to TRBJ1-1; no firm D call. Germline V gene sequence: CDR1 MNHEY, CDR2 SVGAGI. Trimming cost V 0 bases and J 4 bases, with 12 bases left between them. The CDR3 is made up of 15 amino acids. CDR3 residues: CASSYSNEEGTEAFF. CDR3 in DNA: TGTGCCAGCAGTTACTCGAACGAGGAGGGCACTGAAGCTTTCTTT.

This clone has just a few counts. The rearrangement joins TRBV9 to TRBJ1-2; D gene uncertain. The CDR3 covers 15 residues. Germline-derived CDR1 and CDR2 are SGDLS and YYNGEE. V was trimmed by 7 bases and J by 8 bases, leaving 24 bases between them. CDR3 sequence: CASGKDGGLLGGYTF. The CDR3 DNA follows: TGTGCCAGCGGCAAGGATGGCGGACTCTTGGGGGGCTACACCTTC.

This clone occurred a few times. The chain combines TRBV19 with TRBJ1-5; the D is unclear. Trimming took 5 bases from V and 11 from J, leaving 13 bases between them. The CDR3 has 12 amino acids. From germline, CDR1 is LNHDA and CDR2 SQIVND (reference sequence). CDR3 nucleotides: TGTGCCAGTAGTGCCTTTTCCGGGGCCCAGCATTTT. Translating gives CASSAFSGAQHF. Using reference TRBV19 and TRBJ1-5 for the parts outside the CDR3, the full variable domain is DGGITQSPKYLFRKEGQNVTLSCEQNLNHDAMYWYRQDPGQGLRLIYYSQIVNDFQKGDIAEGYSVSREKKESFPLTVTSAQKNPTAFYLCASSAFSGAQHFGDGTRLSIL.

The gene calls are TRBV7-9 and TRBJ2-5, with a tentative D call TRBD2 (6 bases). There are 15 residues in the CDR3. V gave up 2 bases and J gave up 5 bases, with 15 bases separating them. CDR1 and CDR2 (germline): SEHNR, FQNEAQ (reference sequence). The CDR3 is CASSLRVGRIETQYF. The CDR3 DNA reads TGTGCCAGCAGCTTAAGGGTAGGGAGGATTGAGACCCAGTACTTC.